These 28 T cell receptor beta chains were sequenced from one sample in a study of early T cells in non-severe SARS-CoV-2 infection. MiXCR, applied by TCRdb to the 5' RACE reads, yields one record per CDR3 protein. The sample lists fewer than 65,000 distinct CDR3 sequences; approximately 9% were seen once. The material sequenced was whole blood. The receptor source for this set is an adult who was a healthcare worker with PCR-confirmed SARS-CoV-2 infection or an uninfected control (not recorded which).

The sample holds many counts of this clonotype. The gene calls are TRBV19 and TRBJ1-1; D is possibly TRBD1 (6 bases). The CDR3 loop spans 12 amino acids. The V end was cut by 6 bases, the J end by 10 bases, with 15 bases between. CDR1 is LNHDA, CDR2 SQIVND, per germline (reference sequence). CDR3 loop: CASRPSGEAAFF. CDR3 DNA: TGTGCCAGTAGGCCTTCAGGGGAGGCAGCTTTCTTT.

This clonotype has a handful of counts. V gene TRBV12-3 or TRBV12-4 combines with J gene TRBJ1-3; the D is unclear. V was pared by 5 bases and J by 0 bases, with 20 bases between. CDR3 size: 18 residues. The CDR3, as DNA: TGTGCCAGCAGTGCCTCAGGAGGCGGGCTTCTCTCTGGAAACACCATATATTTT. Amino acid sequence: CASSASGGGLLSGNTIYF.

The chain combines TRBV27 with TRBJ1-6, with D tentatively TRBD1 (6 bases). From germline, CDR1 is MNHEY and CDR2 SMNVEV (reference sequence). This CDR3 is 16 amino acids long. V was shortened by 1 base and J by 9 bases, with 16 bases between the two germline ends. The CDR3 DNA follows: TGTGCCAGCAGTTTATATCTTCCAGGGGCCGGTTCACCCCTCCACTTT. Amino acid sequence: CASSLYLPGAGSPLHF.

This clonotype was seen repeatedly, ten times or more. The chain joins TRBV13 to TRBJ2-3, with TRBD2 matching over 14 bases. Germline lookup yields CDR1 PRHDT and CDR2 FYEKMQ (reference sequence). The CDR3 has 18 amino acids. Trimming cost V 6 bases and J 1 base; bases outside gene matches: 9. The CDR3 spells CASSLRLAGGQGTDTQYF. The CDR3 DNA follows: TGTGCCAGCAGTTTAAGACTAGCGGGGGGGCAAGGCACAGATACGCAGTATTTT. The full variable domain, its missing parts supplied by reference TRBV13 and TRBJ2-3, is AAGVIQSPRHLIKEKRETATLKCYPIPRHDTVYWYQQGPGQDPQFLISFYEKMQSDKGSIPDRFSAQQFSDYHSELNMSSLELGDSALYFCASSLRLAGGQGTDTQYFGPGTRLTVL.

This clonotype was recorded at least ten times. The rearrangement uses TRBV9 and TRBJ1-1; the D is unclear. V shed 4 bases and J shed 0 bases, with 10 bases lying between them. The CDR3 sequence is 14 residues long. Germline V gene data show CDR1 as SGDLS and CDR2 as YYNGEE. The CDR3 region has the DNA TGTGCCAGCAGCCCAGCGACGATGAACACTGAAGCTTTCTTT. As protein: CASSPATMNTEAFF.

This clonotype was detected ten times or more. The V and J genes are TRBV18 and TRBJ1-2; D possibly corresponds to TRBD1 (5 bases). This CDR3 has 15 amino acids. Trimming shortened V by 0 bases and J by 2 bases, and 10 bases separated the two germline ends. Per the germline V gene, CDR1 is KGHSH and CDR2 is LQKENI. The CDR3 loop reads CASSPPRRGNYGYTF. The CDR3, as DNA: TGTGCCAGCTCACCACCGAGGCGGGGCAACTATGGCTACACCTTC.

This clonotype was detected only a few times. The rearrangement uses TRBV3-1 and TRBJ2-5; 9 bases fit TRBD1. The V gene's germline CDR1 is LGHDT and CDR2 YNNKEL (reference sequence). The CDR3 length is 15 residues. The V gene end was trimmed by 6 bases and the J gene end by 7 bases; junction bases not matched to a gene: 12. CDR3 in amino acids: CASSPSRDRASTQYF. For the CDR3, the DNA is TGTGCCAGCAGTCCCAGCCGGGACAGGGCCTCGACCCAGTACTTC.

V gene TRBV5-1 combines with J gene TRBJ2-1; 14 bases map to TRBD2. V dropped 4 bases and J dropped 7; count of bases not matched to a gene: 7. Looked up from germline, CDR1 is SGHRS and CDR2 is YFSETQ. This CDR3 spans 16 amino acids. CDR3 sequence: CASSMTSGGAGNEQFF. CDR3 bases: TGCGCCAGCAGCATGACTAGCGGGGGGGCCGGTAATGAGCAGTTCTTC.

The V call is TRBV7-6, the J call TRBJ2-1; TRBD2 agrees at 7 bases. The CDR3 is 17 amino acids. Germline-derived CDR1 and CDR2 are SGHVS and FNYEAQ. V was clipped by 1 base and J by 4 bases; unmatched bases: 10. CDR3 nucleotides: TGTGCCAGCAGCTTAGGTATGGCGGGGGACTTGTACAATGAGCAGTTCTTC. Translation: CASSLGMAGDLYNEQFF. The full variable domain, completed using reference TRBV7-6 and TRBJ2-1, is GAGVSQSPRYKVTKRGQDVALRCDPISGHVSLYWYRQALGQGPEFLTYFNYEAQQDKSGLPNDRFSAERPEGSISTLTIQRTEQRDSAMYRCASSLGMAGDLYNEQFFGPGTRLTVL.

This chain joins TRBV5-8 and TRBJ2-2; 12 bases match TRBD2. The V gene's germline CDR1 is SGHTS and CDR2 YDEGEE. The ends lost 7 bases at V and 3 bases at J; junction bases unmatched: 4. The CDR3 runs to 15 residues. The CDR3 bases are TGTGCCAGCTTTGGACTAGCGGGGTACACCGGGGAGCTGTTTTTT. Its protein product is CASFGLAGYTGELFF.

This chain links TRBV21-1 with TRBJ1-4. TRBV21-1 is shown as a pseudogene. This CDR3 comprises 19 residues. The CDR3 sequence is CASSKAGVRRAGLNEKLFF. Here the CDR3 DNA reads TGTGCCAGCAGCAAAGCGGGGGTCCGGCGGGCCGGACTTAATGAAAAACTGTTTTTT.

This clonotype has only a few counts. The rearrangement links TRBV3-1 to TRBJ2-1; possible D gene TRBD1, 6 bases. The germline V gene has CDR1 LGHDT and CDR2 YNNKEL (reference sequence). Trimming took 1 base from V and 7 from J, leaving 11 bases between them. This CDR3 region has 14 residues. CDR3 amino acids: CASSQANRENEQFF. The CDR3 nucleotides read TGTGCCAGCAGCCAAGCAAACAGGGAAAATGAGCAGTTCTTC.

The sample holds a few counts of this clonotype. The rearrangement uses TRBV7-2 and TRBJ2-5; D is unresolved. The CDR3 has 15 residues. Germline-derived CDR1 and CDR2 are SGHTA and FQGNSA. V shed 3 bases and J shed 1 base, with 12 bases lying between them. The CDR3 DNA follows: TGTGCCAGCAGCTTCGACTTCGGATCCCAAGAGACCCAGTACTTC. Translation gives CASSFDFGSQETQYF.

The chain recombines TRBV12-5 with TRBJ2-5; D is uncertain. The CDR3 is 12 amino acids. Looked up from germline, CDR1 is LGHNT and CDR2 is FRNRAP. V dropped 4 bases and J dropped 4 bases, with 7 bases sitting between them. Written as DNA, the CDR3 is TGTGCTAGTGGTTCCGCGGTAGAGACCCAGTACTTC. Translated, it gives CASGSAVETQYF.

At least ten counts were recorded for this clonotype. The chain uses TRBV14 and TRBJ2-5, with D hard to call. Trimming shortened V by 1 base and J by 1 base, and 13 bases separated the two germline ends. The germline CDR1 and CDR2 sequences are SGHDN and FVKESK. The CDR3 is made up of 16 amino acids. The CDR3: CASSQGARALQETQYF. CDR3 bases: TGTGCCAGCAGCCAAGGGGCTAGGGCCCTCCAAGAGACCCAGTACTTC.

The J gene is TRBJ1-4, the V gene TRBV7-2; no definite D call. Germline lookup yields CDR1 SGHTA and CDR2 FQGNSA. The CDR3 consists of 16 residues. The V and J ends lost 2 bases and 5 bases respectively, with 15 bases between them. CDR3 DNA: TGTGCCAGCAGCTTATCTTACCTGTATACGAATGAAAAACTGTTTTTT. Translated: CASSLSYLYTNEKLFF.

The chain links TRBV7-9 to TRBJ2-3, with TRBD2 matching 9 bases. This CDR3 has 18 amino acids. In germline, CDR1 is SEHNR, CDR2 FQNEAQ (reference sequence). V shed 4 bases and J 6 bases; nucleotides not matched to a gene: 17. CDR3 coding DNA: TGTGCCAGCAGCTCATCTCCGGCTAGCGGGGCGAAGTGGGATACGCAGTATTTT. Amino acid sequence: CASSSSPASGAKWDTQYF.

The DNA for the CDR3 is TGTGCCAGCAGCCTAAGGGCCCCAGATACGCAGTATTTT. Translation gives CASSLRAPDTQYF. The chain couples TRBV7-2 to TRBJ2-3, with D unclear. CDR3 length: 13 amino acids. Germline CDR1 reads SGHTA; CDR2 reads FQGNSA. V lost 5 bases, J lost 4 bases, and 10 bases lay in between.

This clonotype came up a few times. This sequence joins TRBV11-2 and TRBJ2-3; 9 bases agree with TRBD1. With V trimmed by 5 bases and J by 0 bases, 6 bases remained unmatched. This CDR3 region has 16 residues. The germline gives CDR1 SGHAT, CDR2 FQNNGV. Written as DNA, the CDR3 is TGTGCCAGCAGCACCATACAGGGGGCTAGCACAGATACGCAGTATTTT. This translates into CASSTIQGASTDTQYF.

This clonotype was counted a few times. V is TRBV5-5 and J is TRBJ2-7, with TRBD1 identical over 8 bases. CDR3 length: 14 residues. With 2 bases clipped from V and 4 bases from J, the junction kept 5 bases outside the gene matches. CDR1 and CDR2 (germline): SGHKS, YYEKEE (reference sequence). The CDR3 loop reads CASSLGQGQYEQYV. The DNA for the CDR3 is TGTGCCAGCAGCTTAGGACAGGGACAATACGAGCAGTACGTC.

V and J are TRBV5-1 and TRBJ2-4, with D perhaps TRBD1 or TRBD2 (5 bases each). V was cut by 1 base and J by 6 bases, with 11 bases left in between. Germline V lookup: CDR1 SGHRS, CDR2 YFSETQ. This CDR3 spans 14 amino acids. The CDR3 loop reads CASSLQAGRNIQYF. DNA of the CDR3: TGCGCCAGCAGCTTGCAGGCAGGGAGAAACATTCAGTACTTC. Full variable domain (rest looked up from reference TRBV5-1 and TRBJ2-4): KAGVTQTPRYLIKTRGQQVTLSCSPISGHRSVSWYQQTPGQGLQFLFEYFSETQRNKGNFPGRFSGRQFSNSRSEMNVSTLELGDSALYLCASSLQAGRNIQYFGAGTRLSVL.

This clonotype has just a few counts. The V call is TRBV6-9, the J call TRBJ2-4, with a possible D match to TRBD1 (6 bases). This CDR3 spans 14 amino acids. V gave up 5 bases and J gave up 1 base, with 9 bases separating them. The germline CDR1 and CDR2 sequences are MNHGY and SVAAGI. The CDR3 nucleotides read TGTGCCAGCAGTCGACAGGAGGCCAAAAACATTCAGTACTTC. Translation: CASSRQEAKNIQYF.

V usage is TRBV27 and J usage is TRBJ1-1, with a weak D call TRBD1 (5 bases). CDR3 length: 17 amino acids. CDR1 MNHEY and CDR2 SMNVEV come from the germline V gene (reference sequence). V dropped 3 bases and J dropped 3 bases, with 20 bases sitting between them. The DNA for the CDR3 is TGTGCCAGCAGTTTGTTTGGTTCCGGGGGGGTTTACACTGAAGCTTTCTTT. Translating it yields CASSLFGSGGVYTEAFF.

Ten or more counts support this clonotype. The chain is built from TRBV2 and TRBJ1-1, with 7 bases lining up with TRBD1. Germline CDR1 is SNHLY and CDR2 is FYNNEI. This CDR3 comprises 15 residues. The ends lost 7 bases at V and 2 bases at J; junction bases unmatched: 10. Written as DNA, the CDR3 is TGTGCCAGCATGCCGACAGGGTTTGTCAACACTGAAGCTTTCTTT. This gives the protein CASMPTGFVNTEAFF.

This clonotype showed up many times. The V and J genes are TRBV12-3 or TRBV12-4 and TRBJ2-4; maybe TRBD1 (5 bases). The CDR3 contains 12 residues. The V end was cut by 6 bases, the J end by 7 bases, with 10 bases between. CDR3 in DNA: TGTGCCAGCAGCCCCAGGGATAACATTCAGTACTTC. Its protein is CASSPRDNIQYF.

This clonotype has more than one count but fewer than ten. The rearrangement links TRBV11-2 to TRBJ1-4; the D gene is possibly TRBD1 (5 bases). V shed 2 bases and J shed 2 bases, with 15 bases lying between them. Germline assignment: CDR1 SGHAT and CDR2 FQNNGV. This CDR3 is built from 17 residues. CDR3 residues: CASSLRGAELTNEKLFF. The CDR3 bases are TGTGCCAGCAGCTTAAGGGGCGCGGAGTTGACTAATGAAAAACTGTTTTTT.

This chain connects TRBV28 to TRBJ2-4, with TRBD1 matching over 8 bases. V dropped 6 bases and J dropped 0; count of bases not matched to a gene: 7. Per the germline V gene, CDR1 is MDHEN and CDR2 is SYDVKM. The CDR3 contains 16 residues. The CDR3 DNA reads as TGTGCCAGCAGCGGACAGGGCTCGGTAGCCAAAAACATTCAGTACTTC. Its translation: CASSGQGSVAKNIQYF.

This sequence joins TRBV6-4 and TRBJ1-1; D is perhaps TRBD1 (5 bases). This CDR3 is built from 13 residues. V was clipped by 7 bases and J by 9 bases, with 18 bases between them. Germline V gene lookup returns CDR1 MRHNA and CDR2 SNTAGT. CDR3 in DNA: TGTGCCAGCAAGCAACCGACAGTGAGGCAAGCTTTCTTT. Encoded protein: CASKQPTVRQAFF.